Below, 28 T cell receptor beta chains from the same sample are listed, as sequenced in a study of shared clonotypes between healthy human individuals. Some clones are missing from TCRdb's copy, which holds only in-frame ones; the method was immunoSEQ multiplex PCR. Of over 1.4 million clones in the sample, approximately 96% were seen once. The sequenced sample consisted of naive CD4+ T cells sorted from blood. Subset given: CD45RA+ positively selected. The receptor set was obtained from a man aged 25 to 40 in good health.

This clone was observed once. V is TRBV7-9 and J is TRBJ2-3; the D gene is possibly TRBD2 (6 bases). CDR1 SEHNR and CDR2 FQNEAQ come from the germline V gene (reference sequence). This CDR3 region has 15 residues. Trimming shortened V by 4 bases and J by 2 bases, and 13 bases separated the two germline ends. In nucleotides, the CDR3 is TGTGCCAGCAGCTCCCCCGGGGGAGTCACAGATACGCAGTATTTT. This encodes CASSSPGGVTDTQYF.

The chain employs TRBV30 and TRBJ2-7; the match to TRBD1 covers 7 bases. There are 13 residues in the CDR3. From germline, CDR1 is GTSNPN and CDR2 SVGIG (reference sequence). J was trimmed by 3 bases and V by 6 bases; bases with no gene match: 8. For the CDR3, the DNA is TGTGCCTGCCACAGGGGTTCGGGCTACGAGCAGTACTTC. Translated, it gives CACHRGSGYEQYF.

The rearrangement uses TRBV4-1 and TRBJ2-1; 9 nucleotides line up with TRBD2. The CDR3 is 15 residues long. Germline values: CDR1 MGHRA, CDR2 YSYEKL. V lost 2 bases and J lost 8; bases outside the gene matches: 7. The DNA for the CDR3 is TGCGCCAGCAGCCAACTGGGACTAGCCTCGGATGAGCAGTTCTTC. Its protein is CASSQLGLASDEQFF.

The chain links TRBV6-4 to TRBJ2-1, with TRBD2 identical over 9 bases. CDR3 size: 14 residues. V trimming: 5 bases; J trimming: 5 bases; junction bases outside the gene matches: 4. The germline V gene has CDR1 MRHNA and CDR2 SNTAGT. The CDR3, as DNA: TGTGCCAGCAGTTGGATAGCGGGAGACAATGAGCAGTTCTTC. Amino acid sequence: CASSWIAGDNEQFF.

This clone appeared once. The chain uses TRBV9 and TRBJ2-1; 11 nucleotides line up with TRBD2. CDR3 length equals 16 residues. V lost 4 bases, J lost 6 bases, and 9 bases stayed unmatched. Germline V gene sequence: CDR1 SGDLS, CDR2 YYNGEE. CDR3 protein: CASSKALAGAINEQFF. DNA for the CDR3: TGTGCCAGCAGCAAGGCACTAGCGGGAGCAATCAATGAGCAGTTCTTC.

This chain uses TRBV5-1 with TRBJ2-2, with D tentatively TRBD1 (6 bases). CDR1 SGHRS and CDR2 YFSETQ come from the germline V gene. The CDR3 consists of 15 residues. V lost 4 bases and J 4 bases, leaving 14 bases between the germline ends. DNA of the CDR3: TGCGCCAGCAGCCAACAGGGTTTGAGCACCGGGGAGCTGTTTTTT. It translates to CASSQQGLSTGELFF.

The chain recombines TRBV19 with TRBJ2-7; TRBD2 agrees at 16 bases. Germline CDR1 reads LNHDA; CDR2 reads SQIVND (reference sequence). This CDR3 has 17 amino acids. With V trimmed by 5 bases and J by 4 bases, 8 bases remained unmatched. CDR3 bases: TGTGCCAGTAGTCCTGGGACTAGCGGGAGGGCCGGTTACGAGCAGTACTTC. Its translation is CASSPGTSGRAGYEQYF.

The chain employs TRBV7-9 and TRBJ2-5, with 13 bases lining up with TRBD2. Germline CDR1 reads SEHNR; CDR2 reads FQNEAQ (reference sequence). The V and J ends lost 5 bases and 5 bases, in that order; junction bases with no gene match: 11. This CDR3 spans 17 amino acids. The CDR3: CASSPGGLAGDVETQYF. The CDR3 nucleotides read TGTGCCAGCAGCCCTGGAGGACTAGCGGGAGATGTTGAGACCCAGTACTTC.

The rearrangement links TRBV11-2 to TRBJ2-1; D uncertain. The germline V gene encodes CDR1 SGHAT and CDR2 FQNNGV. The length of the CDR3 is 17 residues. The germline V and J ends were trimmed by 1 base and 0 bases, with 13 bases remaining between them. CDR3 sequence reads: CASSLVPRVYSYNEQFF. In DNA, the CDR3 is TGTGCCAGCAGCTTAGTTCCCCGCGTATACTCCTACAATGAGCAGTTCTTC.

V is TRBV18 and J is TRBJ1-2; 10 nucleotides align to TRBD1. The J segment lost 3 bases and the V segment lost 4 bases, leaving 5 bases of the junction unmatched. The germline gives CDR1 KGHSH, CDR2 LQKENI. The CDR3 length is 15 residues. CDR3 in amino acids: CASSQTGGGDYGYTF. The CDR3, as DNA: TGTGCCAGCTCACAGACAGGGGGCGGAGACTATGGCTACACCTTC.

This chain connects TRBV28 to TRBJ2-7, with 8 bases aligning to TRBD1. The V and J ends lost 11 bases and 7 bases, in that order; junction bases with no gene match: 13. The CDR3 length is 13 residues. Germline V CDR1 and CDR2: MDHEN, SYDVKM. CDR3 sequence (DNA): TGTGCCTCCCTTGTGACAGGGGTTGGGGAGCAGTACTTC. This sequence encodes CASLVTGVGEQYF. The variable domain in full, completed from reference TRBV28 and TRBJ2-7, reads DVKVTQSSRYLVKRTGEKVFLECVQDMDHENMFWYRQDPGLGLRLIYFSYDVKMKEKGDIPEGYSVSREKKERFSLILESASTNQTSMYLCASLVTGVGEQYFGPGTRLTVT.

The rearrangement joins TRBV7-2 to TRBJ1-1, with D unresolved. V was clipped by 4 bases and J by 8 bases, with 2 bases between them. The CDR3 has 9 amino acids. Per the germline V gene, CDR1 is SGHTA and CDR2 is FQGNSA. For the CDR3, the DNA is TGTGCCAGCAGCTCGGAAGCTTTCTTT. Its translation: CASSSEAFF.

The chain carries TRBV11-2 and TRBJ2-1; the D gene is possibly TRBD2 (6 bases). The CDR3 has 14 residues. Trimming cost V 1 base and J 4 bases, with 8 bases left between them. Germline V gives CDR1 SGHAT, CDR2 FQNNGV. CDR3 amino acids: CASSLASEYNEQFF. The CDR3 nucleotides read TGTGCCAGCAGCTTAGCTAGCGAATACAATGAGCAGTTCTTC. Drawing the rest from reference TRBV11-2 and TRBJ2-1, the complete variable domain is EAGVAQSPRYKIIEKRQSVAFWCNPISGHATLYWYQQILGQGPKLLIQFQNNGVVDDSQLPKDRFSAERLKGVDSTLKIQPAKLEDSAVYLCASSLASEYNEQFFGPGTRLTVL.

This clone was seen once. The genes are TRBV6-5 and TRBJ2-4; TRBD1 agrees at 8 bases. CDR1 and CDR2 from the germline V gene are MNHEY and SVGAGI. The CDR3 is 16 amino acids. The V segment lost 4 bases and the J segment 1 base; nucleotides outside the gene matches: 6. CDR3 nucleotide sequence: TGTGCCAGCAGTTCCCAGGGGGCGGGGGCCAAAAACATTCAGTACTTC. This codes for CASSSQGAGAKNIQYF.

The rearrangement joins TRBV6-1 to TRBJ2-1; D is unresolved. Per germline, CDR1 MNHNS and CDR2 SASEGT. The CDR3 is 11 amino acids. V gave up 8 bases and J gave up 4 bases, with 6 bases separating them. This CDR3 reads CASRGYNEQFF. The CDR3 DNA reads TGTGCCAGCCGAGGATACAATGAGCAGTTCTTC.

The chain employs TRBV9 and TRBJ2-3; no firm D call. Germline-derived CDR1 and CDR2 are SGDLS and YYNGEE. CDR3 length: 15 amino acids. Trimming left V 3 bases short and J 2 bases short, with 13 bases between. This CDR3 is CASSESPLFTDTQYF. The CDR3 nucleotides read TGTGCCAGCAGCGAGAGCCCCCTATTCACAGATACGCAGTATTTT. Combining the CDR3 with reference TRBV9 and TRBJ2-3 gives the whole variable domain DSGVTQTPKHLITATGQRVTLRCSPRSGDLSVYWYQQSLDQGLQFLIQYYNGEERAKGNILERFSAQQFPDLHSELNLSSLELGDSALYFCASSESPLFTDTQYFGPGTRLTVL.

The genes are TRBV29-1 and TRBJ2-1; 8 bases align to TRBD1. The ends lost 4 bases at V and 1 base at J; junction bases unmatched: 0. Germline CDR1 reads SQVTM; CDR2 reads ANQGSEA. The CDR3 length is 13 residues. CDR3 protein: CSVGDRSYNEQFF. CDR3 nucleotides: TGCAGCGTTGGGGACAGGTCCTACAATGAGCAGTTCTTC.

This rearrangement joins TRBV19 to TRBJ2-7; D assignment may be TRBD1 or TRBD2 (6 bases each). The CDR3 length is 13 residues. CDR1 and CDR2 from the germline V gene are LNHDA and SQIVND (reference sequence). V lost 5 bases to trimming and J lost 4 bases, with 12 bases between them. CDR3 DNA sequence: TGTGCCAGTAGTGTCAGGGGAGGATACGAGCAGTACTTC. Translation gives CASSVRGGYEQYF.

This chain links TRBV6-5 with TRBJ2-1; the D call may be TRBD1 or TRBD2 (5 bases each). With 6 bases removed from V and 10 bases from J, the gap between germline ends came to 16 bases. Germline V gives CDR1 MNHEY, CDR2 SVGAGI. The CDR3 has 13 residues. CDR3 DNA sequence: TGTGCCAGCAGGCCTGGGACCACCCACGAGCAGTTCTTC. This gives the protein CASRPGTTHEQFF.

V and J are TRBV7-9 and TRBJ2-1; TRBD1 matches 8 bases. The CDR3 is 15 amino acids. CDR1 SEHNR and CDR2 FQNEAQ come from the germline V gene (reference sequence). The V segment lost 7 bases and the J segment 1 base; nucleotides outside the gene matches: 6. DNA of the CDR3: TGTGCCAGCACCCCCGGGGACAGGTCCTACAATGAGCAGTTCTTC. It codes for CASTPGDRSYNEQFF.

The CDR3 sequence is CASRGPPGTEAFF. As DNA, the CDR3 is TGTGCCAGCAGAGGGCCCCCGGGGACTGAAGCTTTCTTT. The chain links TRBV7-3 to TRBJ1-1; D is uncertain. This CDR3 comprises 13 residues. Trimming took 6 bases from V and 5 from J, leaving 13 bases between them. Germline CDR1 reads SGHTA; CDR2 reads FQGTGA.

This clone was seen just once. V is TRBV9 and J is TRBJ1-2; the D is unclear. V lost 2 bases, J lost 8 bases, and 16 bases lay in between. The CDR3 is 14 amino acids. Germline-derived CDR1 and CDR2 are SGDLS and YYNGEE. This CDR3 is CASSVAFLEGGYTF. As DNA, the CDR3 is TGTGCCAGCAGCGTGGCTTTCCTCGAAGGGGGCTACACCTTC.

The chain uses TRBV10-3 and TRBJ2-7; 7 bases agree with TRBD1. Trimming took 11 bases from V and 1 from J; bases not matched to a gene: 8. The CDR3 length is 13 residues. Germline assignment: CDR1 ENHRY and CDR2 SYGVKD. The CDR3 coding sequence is TGTGCCGTCAAAGGGACAGCATCCTACGAGCAGTACTTC. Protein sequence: CAVKGTASYEQYF.

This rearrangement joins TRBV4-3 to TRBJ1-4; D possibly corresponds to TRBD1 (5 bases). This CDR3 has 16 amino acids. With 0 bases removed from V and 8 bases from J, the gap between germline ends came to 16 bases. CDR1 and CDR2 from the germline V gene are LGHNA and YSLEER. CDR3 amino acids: CASSQDFRGGNEKLFF. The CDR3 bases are TGCGCCAGCAGCCAAGATTTTAGGGGTGGGAACGAAAAACTGTTTTTT.

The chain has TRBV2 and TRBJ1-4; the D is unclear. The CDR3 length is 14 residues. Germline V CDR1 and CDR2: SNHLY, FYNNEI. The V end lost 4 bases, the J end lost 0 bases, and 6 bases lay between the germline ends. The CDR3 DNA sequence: TGTGCCAGCAGTGGTGAAACAACTAATGAAAAACTGTTTTTT. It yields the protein CASSGETTNEKLFF.

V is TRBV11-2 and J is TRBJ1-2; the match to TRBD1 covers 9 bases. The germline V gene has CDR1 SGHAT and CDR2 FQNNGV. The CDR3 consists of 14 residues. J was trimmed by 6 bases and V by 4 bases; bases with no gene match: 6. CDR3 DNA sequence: TGTGCCAGCAGCTCGACCACAGGGGGCCATGGCTACACCTTC. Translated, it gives CASSSTTGGHGYTF. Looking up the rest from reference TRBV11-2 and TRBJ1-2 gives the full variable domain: EAGVAQSPRYKIIEKRQSVAFWCNPISGHATLYWYQQILGQGPKLLIQFQNNGVVDDSQLPKDRFSAERLKGVDSTLKIQPAKLEDSAVYLCASSSTTGGHGYTFGSGTRLTVV.

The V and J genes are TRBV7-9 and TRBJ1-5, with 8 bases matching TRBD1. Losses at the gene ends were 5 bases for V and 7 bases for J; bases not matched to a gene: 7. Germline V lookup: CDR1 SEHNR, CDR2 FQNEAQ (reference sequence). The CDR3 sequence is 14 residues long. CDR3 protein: CASSRGTGGQPQHF. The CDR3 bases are TGTGCCAGCAGCCGAGGGACAGGAGGGCAGCCCCAGCATTTT.

CDR3 bases: TGCGCCAGCAGCCCTGGACAGGTTGGGGCAGCTAAACAAGAGACCCAGTACTTC. Protein: CASSPGQVGAAKQETQYF. V usage is TRBV5-1 and J usage is TRBJ2-5, with 7 bases that match TRBD1. Germline V gives CDR1 SGHRS, CDR2 YFSETQ. V lost 4 bases to trimming and J lost 2 bases; unmatched junction nucleotides: 17. The CDR3 covers 18 residues.